This T cell receptor beta chain was found in a study of T cell changes during pregnancy in multiple sclerosis (dated by TCRdb to between 2018 and 2021). In the study overall: In women with multiple sclerosis, the researchers looked at how the T cell repertoire shifted as pregnancy progressed.

Based on the germline V gene, the CDR1 and CDR2 sequences are SGHAT and FQNNGV. From its cysteine to its phenylalanine, the CDR3 spans 14 amino acids. The CDR3 DNA has 42 bases and is translated from base 1. At the junction V is shortened by 5 bases and J by 4 bases; bases outside the gene matches: 5. This clone was seen only once. The target of this receptor is not known. No quality values exist for individual bases; no much larger clone is one base distant. Libraries were made using the immunoSEQ multiplex PCR assay. The immuneACCESS repertoire file appears here via TCRdb, limited to in-frame rearrangements. These files lack a portion of the clones; in checked studies, under half of the deficit traces to unresolved V genes, and the cause of the others is not known. The sample has several thousand clones on record, around nine tenths of them singletons. The biggest ten clones account for about a tenth of the sample.

This TCR came from a female donor in good health, enrolled as a control in a pregnancy study. The sequencing here drew on CD8+ T cells from peripheral blood mononuclear cells, taken in the first trimester of pregnancy. This chain joins TRBV11-2 to TRBJ2-1, and TRBD2 matches 7 of the central bases. The nucleotides read TGTGCCAGCAGCCTTCTAGCGGTATACAATGAGCAGTTCTTC. The translation is CASSLLAVYNEQFF.